This TCR beta chain was obtained from a study of T cell responses to AZD1222 COVID-19 vaccine. Turning to this clone: Its specificity is not known.

Study-level points and caveats: Recipients of AZD1222 seropositive at baseline numbered only six or seven.

Clones were read by immunoSEQ multiplex PCR, and TCRdb kept only the in-frame ones, dropping some. The table lists more than 150,000 clones, approximately 90% of them singletons. The V end lost 6 bases, the J end lost 4 bases, and 15 bases lay between the germline ends. The CDR3 length is 15 residues. The germline V gene has CDR1 SGHTA and CDR2 FQGNSA. The input for sequencing was peripheral blood, taken on day 0 of AZD1222 vaccination. This rearrangement joins TRBV7-2 to TRBJ2-2; D is possibly TRBD1 (6 bases). The receptor comes from an adult in good health. The CDR3 DNA reads as TGTGCCAGCAGACTACTGACAGGAGTCACCGGGGAGCTGTTTTTT. Residues: CASRLLTGVTGELFF.